This TCR beta chain was sequenced for a study of OX40 agonist ivuxolimab in advanced cancers. Repertoires were generated with immunoSEQ multiplex PCR, while TCRdb's copy carries only in-frame clones and drops some. The data hold 22,000 or so clones, with around 84% observed a single time. Germline CDR1 is SGHTA and CDR2 is FQGNSA. The CDR3 extends over 15 amino acids. Deletions cut 2 bases from V and 3 bases from J, with 14 bases between. The sequenced sample was CD4+ or CD8+ T cells sorted from blood, obtained in a trial of the OX40 agonist ivuxolimab. The rearrangement links TRBV7-2 to TRBJ2-7; D not certain. This sequence was found in an adult with an advanced solid tumor such as melanoma, head and neck, liver or kidney cancer. The CDR3 region is CASSLRTVGRYEQYF. In DNA, the CDR3 is TGTGCCAGCAGCTTACGAACGGTTGGCCGCTACGAGCAGTACTTC.